The clone carrying this TCR beta chain was seen a few times. Its antigen is currently unknown. This sample stems from a study of radiation and T cells in renal cell carcinoma. Study in general: Nephrectomy followed 15 Gy stereotactic body radiation by 4 weeks.

General study results and limits: No pretreatment tumor biopsies were available for baseline clonotypes. From baseline, blood top tumor clonotypes peaked at 2 weeks post-radiation.

Germline V gene lookup returns CDR1 LGHNA and CDR2 YSLEER. The CDR3 loop spans 14 amino acids. Trimming stripped 1 base from V and 7 bases from J, with 13 bases between. Sequenced by immunoSEQ multiplex PCR; TCRdb stores in-frame clones only, minus some. This table has around 60,000 clones, 70% to 80% appearing once. Time point described: blood 2 weeks post-SBRT. Treatment: 15 Gy SBRT to primary tumor, nephrectomy 4 weeks later. V usage is TRBV4-3 and J usage is TRBJ1-1; D gene unclear. The source is a man in his fifties or sixties with renal cell carcinoma. The source was blood, collected from a patient whose treatment included radiotherapy and nephrectomy. Here the CDR3 DNA reads TGCGCCAGCAGCCAAGGGAGAAAGTGGGTTGAAGCTTTCTTT. It translates to CASSQGRKWVEAFF.